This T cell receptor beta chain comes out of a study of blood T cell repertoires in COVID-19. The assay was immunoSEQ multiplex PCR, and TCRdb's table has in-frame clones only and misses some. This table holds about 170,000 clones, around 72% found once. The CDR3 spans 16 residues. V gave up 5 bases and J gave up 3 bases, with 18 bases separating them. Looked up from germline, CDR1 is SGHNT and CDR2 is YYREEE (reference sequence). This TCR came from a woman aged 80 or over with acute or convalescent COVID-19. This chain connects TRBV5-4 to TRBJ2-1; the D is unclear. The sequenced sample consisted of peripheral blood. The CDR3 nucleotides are TGTGCCAGCAGATCAGACACCACAAATTACTACAATGAGCAGTTCTTC. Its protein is CASRSDTTNYYNEQFF.